The T cell receptor (beta chain) described here comes from a study of blood T cell repertoires in COVID-19. Study background: Italy, Spain and the United States were the sources of the convalescent and acute COVID-19 samples. In each case, the material was cDNA or gDNA derived from T cells, B-cell-depleted T cells, or PBMCs.

CDR1 and CDR2 (germline): SGHDT, YYEEEE. The germline V and J ends were trimmed by 0 bases and 8 bases, with 17 bases remaining between them. The CDR3 extends over 15 amino acids. The data were produced by immunoSEQ multiplex PCR, yet TCRdb's version contains in-frame clones alone and is incomplete. The table has some 220,000 clones, approximately 83% seen once; the top ten hold roughly 5.5%. The specimen sequenced was peripheral blood. The origin of this receptor is a human donor in a cohort sampled during active COVID-19. This chain links TRBV5-6 with TRBJ1-2, with a tentative D call TRBD1 (6 bases). In nucleotides, the CDR3 is TGTGCCAGCAGCTTGGGGCAGGGGCCGTACGGGGGCTACACCTTC. It is translated as CASSLGQGPYGGYTF.